The clone carrying this TCR beta chain was found a few times. The data are from a study of cytomegalovirus exposure and HLA in healthy donors. The CDR3 length is 15 residues. Looked up from germline, CDR1 is KGHSH and CDR2 is LQKENI. V lost 1 base and J lost 8, with 17 bases in between. Primers included in the PCR were 60 Vbeta and 13 Jbeta primers. The assay was immunoSEQ multiplex PCR, and TCRdb's table has in-frame clones only and misses some. The table shows 99,000 or so clones, with about 12% occurring only once. The sample was PBMCs. This chain links TRBV18 with TRBJ1-2; weak D call: TRBD1 (6 bases). This receptor was obtained from a man in his forties in good health and CMV-seropositive. The chain's CDR3 is CASSPRRDTGEGYTF. The CDR3 bases are TGTGCCAGCTCACCACGCAGGGACACCGGAGAAGGCTACACCTTC.